One sample yielded the 32 T cell receptor beta chains listed below, sequenced in a study of shared clonotypes between healthy human individuals. CD45RO-negative, CCR7-positively selected cells formed the naive CD8 fraction, excluding terminally differentiated effector memory CD45RA+ cells. Clones were read by immunoSEQ multiplex PCR, and TCRdb kept only the in-frame ones, dropping some. This table has roughly 590,000 clones, about 95% appearing once. The sequenced material came from naive CD8+ T cells sorted from blood. These receptors all stem from a woman under 40 in good health.

The chain employs TRBV9 and TRBJ2-1, with 13 positions matching TRBD2. Trimming cost V 4 bases and J 5 bases; bases outside gene matches: 6. CDR1 SGDLS and CDR2 YYNGEE come from the germline V gene. This CDR3 region has 16 residues. The CDR3, as DNA: TGTGCCAGCAGCCCTCGGACTAGCGGGAGTCACAATGAGCAGTTCTTC. This translates into CASSPRTSGSHNEQFF.

The gene calls are TRBV19 and TRBJ2-3; TRBD2 matches 10 bases. V shed 3 bases and J 5 bases; nucleotides not matched to a gene: 2. There are 14 residues in the CDR3. CDR1 is LNHDA and CDR2 is SQIVND in the germline V gene (reference sequence). This CDR3 reads CASSILAGEDTQYF. The CDR3 nucleotides are TGTGCCAGTAGTATCCTAGCGGGAGAAGATACGCAGTATTTT.

This clone was counted a single time. The chain combines TRBV7-7 with TRBJ2-7, with 11 bases aligning to TRBD2. The CDR3 totals 15 residues. V lost 5 bases to trimming and J lost 2 bases; unmatched junction nucleotides: 5. Germline CDR1 is SSHAT and CDR2 is FNYEAQ (reference sequence). CDR3 sequence reads: CASSPGTSGTYEQYF. DNA of the CDR3: TGTGCCAGCAGCCCCGGGACTAGCGGAACCTACGAGCAGTACTTC.

The V and J genes are TRBV2 and TRBJ2-7; D is undetermined. Germline V gives CDR1 SNHLY, CDR2 FYNNEI. Trimming took 5 bases from V and 5 from J, leaving 16 bases between them. The CDR3 extends over 14 amino acids. CDR3 in amino acids: CASSYSESFNEQYF. Here the CDR3 DNA reads TGTGCCAGCAGTTACTCCGAAAGTTTTAACGAGCAGTACTTC. The variable domain in full, with the rest retrieved from reference TRBV2 and TRBJ2-7, is EPEVTQTPSHQVTQMGQEVILRCVPISNHLYFYWYRQILGQKVEFLVSFYNNEISEKSEIFDDQFSVERPDGSNFTLKIRSTKLEDSAMYFCASSYSESFNEQYFGPGTRLTVT.

The chain recombines TRBV6-5 with TRBJ2-1, with TRBD2 matching 7 bases. The CDR3 loop spans 15 amino acids. The V and J ends lost 6 bases and 1 base, in that order; junction bases with no gene match: 6. The germline CDR1 and CDR2 sequences are MNHEY and SVGAGI. In nucleotides, the CDR3 is TGTGCCAGCAGCAAACGGGGGGTATCCTACAATGAGCAGTTCTTC. This codes for CASSKRGVSYNEQFF.

The rearrangement links TRBV15 to TRBJ2-1; D is ambiguous. The germline V gene encodes CDR1 LNHNV and CDR2 YYDKDF (reference sequence). This CDR3 has 17 amino acids. V lost 0 bases and J lost 2, with 14 bases in between. The CDR3 region is CATSRDLARETYNEQFF. The DNA for the CDR3 is TGTGCCACCAGCAGAGATCTTGCCAGAGAAACCTACAATGAGCAGTTCTTC.

The CDR3 DNA follows: TGTGCCAGCACCCGGGCCGTTGAAAGCACAGATACGCAGTATTTT. Protein product: CASTRAVESTDTQYF. The V gene is TRBV28, the J gene TRBJ2-3; no firm D call. This CDR3 spans 15 amino acids. The germline V and J ends were trimmed by 7 bases and 0 bases, with 14 bases remaining between them. CDR1 is MDHEN and CDR2 is SYDVKM in the germline V gene.

This clone was detected once. V is TRBV25-1 and J is TRBJ1-1; maybe TRBD1 (6 bases). This CDR3 has 14 amino acids. The V end lost 2 bases, the J end lost 4 bases, and 11 bases lay between the germline ends. From germline, CDR1 is MGHDK and CDR2 SYGVNS. The CDR3 is CASSEQGRSTEAFF. In DNA, the CDR3 is TGTGCCAGCAGTGAACAGGGGAGGAGCACTGAAGCTTTCTTT.

The chain uses TRBV5-6 and TRBJ2-7; no firm D call. The CDR3 runs 15 residues. Trimming left V 4 bases short and J 6 bases short, with 20 bases between. Germline V gene sequence: CDR1 SGHDT, CDR2 YYEEEE. This CDR3 is CASSRTTPSVPEQYF. CDR3 nucleotides: TGTGCCAGCAGCCGTACAACCCCTTCGGTCCCCGAGCAGTACTTC.

The chain employs TRBV29-1 and TRBJ2-7, with 11 bases identical to TRBD2. The CDR3 extends over 13 amino acids. Germline V CDR1 and CDR2: SQVTM, ANQGSEA. Unmatched junction bases numbered 1, after V lost 3 bases and J lost 3 bases. The CDR3 region is CSVDGTSGYEQYF. CDR3 DNA: TGCAGCGTTGACGGGACTAGCGGCTACGAGCAGTACTTC.

The chain links TRBV10-3 to TRBJ2-5, with TRBD1 as a possible D gene (6 bases). Germline loops: CDR1 ENHRY, CDR2 SYGVKD. V was shortened by 8 bases and J by 1 base, with 20 bases between the two germline ends. The CDR3 runs to 16 residues. CDR3 coding DNA: TGTGCCATCCGTCTAGGTCAGGGGAGTAGCCAAGAGACCCAGTACTTC. This codes for CAIRLGQGSSQETQYF.

As to this clone: Other DNA sequences in the sample encode the same CDR3. The CDR3 sequence is CASSAGLGSYEQYF. CDR3 nucleotide sequence: TGTGCCAGCAGCGCCGGACTAGGCTCCTACGAGCAGTACTTC. This sequence joins TRBV9 and TRBJ2-7; 7 bases fit TRBD2. The CDR3 covers 14 residues. The V segment lost 3 bases and the J segment 0 bases; nucleotides outside the gene matches: 3. The germline CDR1 and CDR2 sequences are SGDLS and YYNGEE.

This chain links TRBV14 with TRBJ1-2; TRBD1 might be the D (6 bases). V lost 4 bases to trimming and J lost 4 bases, with 10 bases between them. This CDR3 spans 13 amino acids. Germline V gives CDR1 SGHDN, CDR2 FVKESK. The CDR3 protein is CASSLGQSYGYTF. In DNA, the CDR3 is TGTGCCAGCAGCCTTGGACAGAGCTATGGCTACACCTTC.

This chain joins TRBV10-2 and TRBJ1-1; 7 bases are shared with TRBD1. CDR1 WSHSY and CDR2 SAAADI come from the germline V gene. The CDR3 is made up of 12 amino acids. With V trimmed by 7 bases and J by 5 bases, 4 bases remained unmatched. DNA of the CDR3: TGCGCCAGCAACACAGGGGAAACTGAAGCTTTCTTT. Residues: CASNTGETEAFF.

This chain joins TRBV7-8 and TRBJ2-1, with 11 bases aligning to TRBD1. Germline values: CDR1 SGHVS, CDR2 FQNEAQ. The CDR3 is 15 residues long. With 4 bases clipped from V and 9 bases from J, the junction kept 8 bases outside the gene matches. CDR3 sequence: CASSYRTGGTIEQFF. The CDR3, as DNA: TGTGCCAGCAGCTATCGGACAGGGGGCACGATTGAGCAGTTCTTC.

The rearrangement links TRBV6-5 to TRBJ2-5; a possible D gene is TRBD2 (5 bases). CDR3 length: 15 amino acids. Germline values: CDR1 MNHEY, CDR2 SVGAGI. V lost 0 bases and J lost 2, with 10 bases in between. The CDR3 DNA follows: TGTGCCAGCAGTTACTCTTTAGCGACACAAGAGACCCAGTACTTC. Protein sequence: CASSYSLATQETQYF.

The chain recombines TRBV27 with TRBJ2-7, with 8 nucleotides matching TRBD1. J lost 4 bases, V lost 6 bases, and 2 bases had no gene match. CDR1 and CDR2 from the germline V gene are MNHEY and SMNVEV (reference sequence). The CDR3 sequence is 12 residues long. DNA of the CDR3: TGTGCCAGCAGCGGACAGGGTTACGAGCAGTACTTC. Protein product: CASSGQGYEQYF.

This clone was seen a few times. This chain joins TRBV28 and TRBJ2-7, with D possibly matching TRBD2 (6 bases). The CDR3 spans 13 residues. V was clipped by 6 bases and J by 5 bases, with 14 bases between them. Per the germline V gene, CDR1 is MDHEN and CDR2 is SYDVKM. The chain's CDR3 is CASRASSAHEQYF. DNA of the CDR3: TGTGCCAGCAGGGCCTCTAGCGCCCACGAGCAGTACTTC.

The rearrangement links TRBV29-1 to TRBJ1-1, with unresolved D. V was pared by 6 bases and J by 1 base, with 12 bases between. The V gene's germline CDR1 is SQVTM and CDR2 ANQGSEA. This CDR3 is 13 amino acids long. The CDR3 region is CSVLDGKNTEAFF. Written as DNA, the CDR3 is TGCAGCGTCCTGGACGGGAAGAACACTGAAGCTTTCTTT. Drawing the rest from reference TRBV29-1 and TRBJ1-1, the complete variable domain is SAVISQKPSRDICQRGTSLTIQCQVDSQVTMMFWYRQQPGQSLTLIATANQGSEATYESGFVIDKFPISRPNLTFSTLTVSNMSPEDSSIYLCSVLDGKNTEAFFGQGTRLTVV.

The chain recombines TRBV2 with TRBJ1-2; possible D gene TRBD1, 5 bases. Trimming cost V 10 bases and J 3 bases, with 18 bases left between them. The CDR3 totals 14 residues. Germline assignment: CDR1 SNHLY and CDR2 FYNNEI. The CDR3 sequence: CAKGTFRGDYGYTF. CDR3 sequence (DNA): TGTGCCAAAGGGACCTTTCGAGGGGACTATGGCTACACCTTC.

This clone occurred once. The gene calls are TRBV19 and TRBJ1-5; D not certain. Trimming stripped 8 bases from V and 4 bases from J, with 21 bases between. The CDR3 length is 16 residues. In germline, CDR1 is LNHDA, CDR2 SQIVND (reference sequence). The CDR3, as DNA: TGTGCCAGTGGTGTATCGGAACCGGTAGGGAATCAGCCCCAGCATTTT. It codes for CASGVSEPVGNQPQHF.

The chain couples TRBV28 to TRBJ2-5; no reliable D call. The CDR3 has 13 amino acids. V dropped 6 bases and J dropped 5 bases, with 13 bases sitting between them. Germline V CDR1 and CDR2: MDHEN, SYDVKM. The CDR3 DNA is TGTGCCAGCAGCGCTGTAGAGGTGGAGACCCAGTACTTC. Its protein is CASSAVEVETQYF.

The chain links TRBV19 to TRBJ1-5; D is undetermined. CDR3 length: 17 amino acids. The germline V gene has CDR1 LNHDA and CDR2 SQIVND (reference sequence). Between the trimmed V and J ends, which lost 0 bases and 0 bases, there was a span of 12 bases. The CDR3 DNA reads TGTGCCAGTAGTATAGAGCTACAGCCCCATAGCAATCAGCCCCAGCATTTT. It yields the protein CASSIELQPHSNQPQHF.

V usage is TRBV25-1 and J usage is TRBJ2-1; 7 positions match TRBD2. The germline gives CDR1 MGHDK, CDR2 SYGVNS. V lost 6 bases to trimming and J lost 0 bases; unmatched junction nucleotides: 2. There are 14 residues in the CDR3. The CDR3 sequence is CASRAGASYNEQFF. Here the CDR3 DNA reads TGTGCCAGCAGGGCGGGAGCCTCCTACAATGAGCAGTTCTTC.

The rearrangement joins TRBV19 to TRBJ1-5; TRBD1 aligns across 7 bases. Germline V gene data show CDR1 as LNHDA and CDR2 as SQIVND (reference sequence). V lost 5 bases and J lost 1; bases outside the gene matches: 5. The CDR3 spans 15 residues. CDR3 nucleotide sequence: TGTGCCAGTAGTCCGAACAGGGGAAGCAATCAGCCCCAGCATTTT. It specifies CASSPNRGSNQPQHF.

The chain recombines TRBV30 with TRBJ2-3, with D possibly matching TRBD1 (6 bases). Trimming cost V 4 bases and J 0 bases, with 14 bases left between them. Germline V gives CDR1 GTSNPN, CDR2 SVGIG (reference sequence). This CDR3 region has 15 residues. CDR3 coding DNA: TGTGCCTGGATAAAGGGGGAACCGAGCACAGATACGCAGTATTTT. Protein sequence: CAWIKGEPSTDTQYF.

The genes are TRBV11-2 and TRBJ2-7; D gene uncertain. V lost 5 bases to trimming and J lost 4 bases, with 6 bases between them. Per the germline V gene, CDR1 is SGHAT and CDR2 is FQNNGV. The CDR3 loop spans 11 amino acids. In nucleotides, the CDR3 is TGTGCCAGCAGCCATTTATACGAGCAGTACTTC. Translating gives CASSHLYEQYF. The entire variable domain, with the rest obtained from reference TRBV11-2 and TRBJ2-7, is as follows: EAGVAQSPRYKIIEKRQSVAFWCNPISGHATLYWYQQILGQGPKLLIQFQNNGVVDDSQLPKDRFSAERLKGVDSTLKIQPAKLEDSAVYLCASSHLYEQYFGPGTRLTVT.

The V call is TRBV28, the J call TRBJ2-1; 13 nucleotides align to TRBD2. V shed 7 bases, J shed 8 bases, and the junction held 11 bases outside the gene matches. The CDR3 contains 16 residues. Germline V CDR1 and CDR2: MDHEN, SYDVKM. Here the CDR3 DNA reads TGTGCCAGCACCACGACCCGGACTAGCGGGAGCTATGAGCAGTTCTTC. It is translated as CASTTTRTSGSYEQFF.

V usage is TRBV4-1 and J usage is TRBJ2-1; D is tentatively TRBD1 or TRBD2 (6 bases each). Trimming stripped 1 base from V and 7 bases from J, with 14 bases between. Germline V CDR1 and CDR2: MGHRA, YSYEKL. The CDR3 is 15 amino acids. CDR3 DNA: TGCGCCAGCAGCCAAGCGGCAGGGGACTTGAATGAGCAGTTCTTC. It is translated as CASSQAAGDLNEQFF.

The chain joins TRBV7-9 to TRBJ2-1; 7 bases match TRBD2. Germline CDR1 is SEHNR and CDR2 is FQNEAQ (reference sequence). This CDR3 is 15 amino acids long. In DNA form, the CDR3 reads TGTGCTAGTGTCTCGGGCGGGAGCTCCTACAATGAGCAGTTCTTC. Translated, it gives CASVSGGSSYNEQFF.

This chain uses TRBV6-1 with TRBJ2-7, with 14 bases that match TRBD2. Germline CDR1 and CDR2: MNHNS and SASEGT. The CDR3 is made up of 18 amino acids. Losses at the gene ends were 2 bases for V and 0 bases for J; bases not matched to a gene: 6. The CDR3 DNA follows: TGTGCCAGCAGTGAACGTTGGGGACTAGCGGGAGACTCCTACGAGCAGTACTTC. Its protein product is CASSERWGLAGDSYEQYF.

The chain joins TRBV9 to TRBJ2-2; D not resolved. Germline V lookup: CDR1 SGDLS, CDR2 YYNGEE. Trimming cost V 3 bases and J 8 bases, with 8 bases left between them. This CDR3 is built from 12 residues. CDR3 in amino acids: CASSEWGGELFF. CDR3 nucleotides: TGTGCCAGCAGCGAGTGGGGAGGGGAGCTGTTTTTT.